Listed below are T cell receptor beta chains from one sample, sequenced in a study of shared clonotypes between healthy human individuals. Produced via immunoSEQ multiplex PCR; TCRdb's table is partial and in-frame only. The sample includes some 2.1 million clones, over 85% seen only once; the top ten take about 0.13%. Sequencing used naive CD4+ T cells sorted from blood. These receptor sequences come from a young man in good health. CDR3s include the opening cysteine and the closing phenylalanine or tryptophan. The order of the fields is V gene, clone size, J gene, D gene, CDR3 protein, CDR3 DNA. D genes are given only for firm matches. Not all rows give a size; the values are once, few, many and, for expanded clones, a class.

TRBV6-1,.,TRBJ1-1,TRBD1,CATISGQTGLFEAFF,TGTGCCACCATATCGGGACAGACTGGGTTGTTTGAAGCTTTCTTT
TRBV5-1,.,TRBJ2-4,.,CASSSLTKNIQYF,TGCGCCAGCAGTAGTCTAACCAAAAACATTCAGTACTTC
TRBV12-5,.,TRBJ2-7,TRBD1,CASGLDGWTGTSYEQYF,TGTGCTAGTGGTTTGGACGGTTGGACAGGGACCTCCTACGAGCAGTACTTC
TRBV14,.,TRBJ1-5,.,CASSQDGRNSNQPQHF,TGTGCCAGCAGCCAAGATGGGCGGAATAGCAATCAGCCCCAGCATTTT
TRBV28,.,TRBJ1-2,TRBD1,CASSSSLGTGNNYGYTF,TGTGCCAGCAGTTCAAGCCTCGGGACAGGGAATAACTATGGCTACACCTTC
TRBV2,.,TRBJ1-4,.,CASTAPRALNEKLFF,TGTGCCAGCACGGCCCCCCGGGCCCTTAATGAAAAACTGTTTTTT
TRBV5-1,.,TRBJ1-1,TRBD1,CASSSKTGVNTEAFF,TGCGCCAGCAGCTCTAAGACAGGGGTAAACACTGAAGCTTTCTTT
TRBV4-2,once,TRBJ2-7,.,CASSYLFWDSSYEQYF,TGTGCCAGCAGCTACCTCTTCTGGGACTCCTCCTACGAGCAGTACTTC
TRBV7-2,.,TRBJ2-1,.,CASSLSLPGAHEQFF,TGTGCCAGCAGCTTAAGTTTACCGGGGGCCCATGAGCAGTTCTTC
TRBV28,.,TRBJ1-2,.,CASSRWGNYGYTF,TGTGCCAGCAGTAGATGGGGGAACTATGGCTACACCTTC
TRBV5-1,.,TRBJ2-7,TRBD2,CASSRTSFLGEQYF,TGCGCCAGCAGCCGGACTAGTTTTTTGGGCGAGCAGTACTTC
TRBV9,.,TRBJ2-7,.,CASSVGPSSPYEQYF,TGTGCCAGCAGCGTAGGCCCCAGCAGTCCCTACGAGCAGTACTTC
TRBV7-2,.,TRBJ1-1,.,CASSSGSGVQAFF,TGTGCCAGCAGCTCAGGGTCGGGAGTTCAAGCTTTCTTT
TRBV6-5,.,TRBJ1-6,TRBD1,CASSYEGTVNSPLHF,TGTGCCAGCAGTTACGAGGGGACAGTAAATTCACCCCTCCACTTT
TRBV10-3,.,TRBJ1-1,.,CAISLRGPSEAFF,TGTGCCATCAGCCTTAGGGGCCCCTCTGAAGCTTTCTTT
TRBV10-1,.,TRBJ2-2,TRBD2,CASSAAGGGTGELFF,TGCGCCAGCAGTGCAGCGGGAGGGGGCACCGGGGAGCTGTTTTTT
TRBV6-6,few,TRBJ1-2,.,CASMAGSYGYTF,TGTGCCAGTATGGCGGGGAGCTATGGCTACACCTTC
TRBV4-3,.,TRBJ2-2,.,CASSQVGTTRELFF,TGCGCCAGCAGCCAAGTGGGAACGACCAGGGAGCTGTTTTTT
TRBV9,.,TRBJ2-3,TRBD2,CASSQSGNTDTQYF,TGTGCCAGCAGCCAAAGCGGGAACACAGATACGCAGTATTTT
TRBV4-3,once,TRBJ1-2,.,CASSQVGRIGNYGYTF,TGCGCCAGCAGCCAAGTTGGGCGAATTGGTAACTATGGCTACACCTTC
TRBV6-5,.,TRBJ1-5,TRBD1,CASSSQGQGVAQHF,TGTGCCAGCAGTTCCCAGGGACAGGGAGTGGCCCAGCATTTT
TRBV18,.,TRBJ2-7,.,CASSPPVSTAPYEQYF,TGTGCCAGCTCACCACCAGTTTCGACAGCTCCCTACGAGCAGTACTTC
TRBV5-6,.,TRBJ1-1,.,CASSLDGRANTEAFF,TGTGCCAGCAGCTTGGATGGCAGGGCGAACACTGAAGCTTTCTTT
TRBV28,.,TRBJ2-1,.,CASSVQRGSYNEQFF,TGTGCCAGCAGCGTGCAGCGAGGGTCCTACAATGAGCAGTTCTTC
TRBV4-1,once,TRBJ2-7,TRBD1,CASSRDRQSYEQYF,TGCGCCAGCAGCCGGGACAGGCAGTCCTACGAGCAGTACTTC
TRBV25-1,.,TRBJ1-3,.,CASSGAQTSSGNTIYF,TGTGCCAGCAGTGGAGCTCAGACTAGCTCTGGAAACACCATATATTTT
TRBV30,.,TRBJ2-1,.,CAWSVQGIGEQFF,TGTGCCTGGAGTGTCCAGGGGATAGGGGAGCAGTTCTTC
TRBV10-3,.,TRBJ1-5,.,CAISGLAGGQPQHF,TGTGCCATCAGTGGCCTCGCCGGGGGTCAGCCCCAGCATTTT
TRBV2,.,TRBJ1-5,.,CASSERGTDDQPQHF,TGTGCCAGCAGCGAAAGAGGGACCGACGATCAGCCCCAGCATTTT
TRBV10-3,.,TRBJ2-7,TRBD2,CAISESSSGTYEQYF,TGTGCCATCAGTGAATCGTCTAGCGGTACCTACGAGCAGTACTTC
TRBV25-1,.,TRBJ1-5,.,CASSEESNSNQPQHF,TGTGCCAGCAGTGAAGAGAGTAATAGCAATCAGCCCCAGCATTTT
TRBV7-3,.,TRBJ2-3,.,CASSPGPSGTDTQYF,TGTGCCAGCAGCCCCGGGCCTAGCGGCACAGATACGCAGTATTTT
TRBV5-1,.,TRBJ1-3,.,CASSLYSGRAGNTIYF,TGCGCCAGCAGCTTGTATTCAGGGAGGGCTGGAAACACCATATATTTT
TRBV19,.,TRBJ2-4,.,CASSTPSYIQYF,TGTGCCAGTAGTACGCCATCGTACATTCAGTACTTC
TRBV5-4,.,TRBJ2-7,TRBD2,CASSFGTSGTYEQYF,TGTGCCAGCAGCTTTGGGACTAGCGGTACCTACGAGCAGTACTTC
TRBV2,.,TRBJ2-7,TRBD1,CASSDTGGKNEQYF,TGTGCCAGCAGTGATACAGGGGGCAAGAACGAGCAGTACTTC
TRBV2,.,TRBJ2-7,TRBD1,CASSERDRGYEQYF,TGTGCCAGCAGTGAGCGGGACAGGGGCTACGAGCAGTACTTC
TRBV6-5,.,TRBJ1-1,.,CASSYGGKDTEAFF,TGTGCCAGCAGTTACGGGGGTAAGGACACTGAAGCTTTCTTT
TRBV10-3,.,TRBJ1-2,TRBD1,CAISGDSYGYTF,TGTGCCATCAGTGGGGACAGCTATGGCTACACCTTC
TRBV5-1,few,TRBJ1-4,.,CASSLTGSDEKLFF,TGCGCCAGCAGCTTGACAGGGTCTGATGAAAAACTGTTTTTT
TRBV7-8,.,TRBJ1-2,TRBD1,CASSLGGQAAKGGYTF,TGTGCCAGCAGCTTAGGAGGACAGGCGGCAAAGGGAGGCTACACCTTC
TRBV5-1,.,TRBJ1-2,.,CASSPDSSYGYTF,TGCGCCAGCAGCCCGGACAGTTCCTATGGCTACACCTTC
TRBV5-1,once,TRBJ2-1,.,CASSLELPSLNEQFF,TGCGCCAGCAGCTTGGAATTACCATCCCTCAATGAGCAGTTCTTC
TRBV2,.,TRBJ1-3,TRBD1,CASRTNPGTALRSGNTIYF,TGTGCCAGCAGAACAAACCCCGGGACAGCCCTTCGGTCTGGAAACACCATATATTTT
TRBV7-2,once,TRBJ2-7,.,CASSPNRQRTLSYEQYF,TGTGCCAGCAGCCCGAACCGCCAGAGAACTCTCTCCTACGAGCAGTACTTC
TRBV29-1,.,TRBJ2-7,.,CSVEGNYEQYF,TGCAGCGTTGAGGGCAACTACGAGCAGTACTTC